This record looks at one T cell receptor (beta chain) sequence and its context. No antigen is known for it. This record belongs to a study of T cell responses to AZD1222 COVID-19 vaccine. General study points: Mostly white British, mostly female donors; authors suggested clonal diversity may be underestimated. Dominant CD4 TCR responses targeted spike regions 160-218 and 743-854.

Generated by immunoSEQ multiplex PCR, the TCRdb table keeps only in-frame clones and is missing some. Of fewer than 70,000 clones in the sample, about four fifths were seen once. CDR3 length equals 14 residues. The V gene's germline CDR1 is LNHDA and CDR2 SQIVND (reference sequence). The junction had 4 bases not matched to a gene; V was cut back by 1 base and J by 6 bases. Analysis merged second doses at about 4 or about 12 weeks. The material sequenced was peripheral blood, taken 28 days after the second AZD1222 dose. The receptor was derived from an adult who received the AZD1222 COVID-19 vaccine. The chain employs TRBV19 and TRBJ1-1, with 8 positions matching TRBD1. Here the CDR3 reads CASSIGRGRAEAFF. CDR3 nucleotides: TGTGCCAGTAGTATAGGCAGGGGGCGGGCTGAAGCTTTCTTT.